This TCR beta chain was obtained from a study of cytomegalovirus exposure and HLA in healthy donors. Overall study context: As released early, the data held about 85 million unique TCRs from HLA-typed donors. Findings and limits, study-wide: The later analysis indicated that the majority of CMV-associated TCR beta chains appeared HLA-restricted. Accurate HLA-A and HLA-B prediction from TCR beta sequences was reported for most subjects.

60 Vbeta and 13 Jbeta primers were used in PCR. The repertoire was sequenced with immunoSEQ multiplex PCR; TCRdb's copy has only in-frame clones and lacks some. In total, the table holds about 130,000 clones. The CDR3 is made up of 12 amino acids. The germline V gene encodes CDR1 SEHNR and CDR2 FQNEAQ (reference sequence). V lost 5 bases, J lost 4 bases, and 8 bases lay in between. About this clone: Its antigen remains unidentified.

The J gene is TRBJ1-1, the V gene TRBV7-9, with D uncertain. The sequencing input was PBMCs. The TCR sequence derives from a woman between 40 and 50 years old in good health and CMV-seropositive. In DNA form, the CDR3 reads TGTGCCAGCAGCAAACTGAGCACTGAAGCTTTCTTT. Translated: CASSKLSTEAFF.